This is a list of T cell receptor beta chains from one sample in a study of technical replicates of blood from a handful of donors. The repertoire was sequenced with immunoSEQ multiplex PCR; TCRdb's copy has only in-frame clones and lacks some. The sample records approximately 76,000 clones, about 97% being singletons. Sequenced input: T cells isolated from PBMCs. The receptor set was obtained from a human donor in good health. Each CDR3 is given with its conserved first and last residue.

cdr3_length,v_call,cdr3_aa
16,TRBV6-5,CASSSGASSYNSPLHF
14,TRBV2,CASRLQVTNEKLFF
18,TRBV7-3,CASSLKPGGFSGANVLTF
15,TRBV6-1,CASSATGDPSYEQYF
14,TRBV30,CAWSPTGGASPLHF
15,TRBV27,CAAGGTGGDGYGYTF
15,TRBV2,CASVGTGLTNEKLFF
14,TRBV4-1,CASSHYEFQETQYF
15,TRBV28,CASRAAGGPTDTQYF
18,TRBV9,CASSDRIEGTPNTGELFF
17,TRBV28,CASREGTGDPLKRPQHF
12,TRBV30,CAWSPVNTEAFF
18,TRBV5-6,CASSLWHIAGPTLSEQYF
12,TRBV6-5,CASSQSTDTQYF
14,TRBV5-5,CASSFSTSRLEAFF
14,TRBV28,CASAPRGALDGYTF
14,TRBV5-1,CASSTGQGTYEQYF
14,TRBV10-3,CASRGGEVSYGYTF
15,TRBV27,CASSPDRGRIITQYF
15,TRBV4-1,CASSQQGTSNQPQHF
13,TRBV5-8,CASSGTFGQPQHF
15,TRBV5-1,CASSRNRELNTEAFF
16,TRBV4-1,CASSQTPTGMNTEAFF
12,TRBV30,CAWSLLGDEQFF
14,TRBV7-9,CASSLSGQGLVTYF
14,TRBV6-6,CASSPGQQNQPQHF
16,TRBV19,CASSARQPSSGNTIYF
14,TRBV13,CASSQWGSSYEQYF
14,TRBV30,CAWSVMSSSYEQYF
11,TRBV20-1,CSARDQYGAFF
16,TRBV7-9,CASSSFVGLSNYEQYF
15,TRBV7-2,CASSSSSGTAYGYTF
14,TRBV6-4,CASSGGFGANVLTF
14,TRBV6-4,CASSGLAGTGELFF
17,TRBV5-1,CASTIRGAGGFYNEQFF
14,TRBV10-1,CASSWTRFPDTQYF
17,TRBV27,CASSSPDGSGELYEQYF
14,TRBV4-1,CASSQVTGTYEQYF
13,TRBV5-1,CASNRGDYTEAFF
16,TRBV25-1,CASSPGSGGFNWEQFF
14,TRBV10-1,CASSPGLGRNEQFF
16,TRBV28,CASSLRREPPYNEQFF
13,TRBV5-4,CASSYGGKNEQFF
14,TRBV9,CASSVGIGTGEQFF
14,TRBV28,CASSSGAGRYEQYF
17,TRBV5-1,CASSGDSGDRGNQPQHF
15,TRBV27,CASGFIAGGPIEQYF
17,TRBV10-2,CASQWGQGLSSSYEQYF
18,TRBV9,CASSVNRISGGYQETQYF
17,TRBV28,CASSEGQGIFMNTEAFF
17,TRBV25-1,CASSGPTDRWASYEQYF
14,TRBV7-3,CASSPGSGNSPLHF
15,TRBV6-5,CASRKNRGPTGELFF
13,TRBV19,CASSRGVVNIQYF
13,TRBV5-6,CASTPGGLSGNTF
15,TRBV6-5,CASRLRDSGYNEQFF
13,TRBV30,CACRGGGQNEQYF
15,TRBV7-9,CASSLGLAGGSEQFF
13,TRBV19,CASSTGLNTEAFF
13,TRBV5-1,CASSLQGDTEAFF